This T cell receptor (beta chain) was sequenced during a study of T cells after yellow fever vaccination. Study-wide background: Where fractions had low cell numbers, libraries were prepared from them with the SMART-Seq v4 Ultra Low Input RNA kit.

With V trimmed by 0 bases and J by 8 bases, 7 bases remained unmatched. The CDR3 sequence is 16 residues long. Germline-derived CDR1 and CDR2 are KGHDR and SFDVKD. This clonotype has a count of ten or more. The antigen remains undetermined. The study's findings and limits: Contaminating bulk clonotypes could be abundant in FACS-sorted repertoires.

It was through 5'RACE template switching that TCR cDNA was made, with a universal primer site and UMIs added. TCRdb called the 5' RACE reads again in MiXCR, with one record for every CDR3 protein. Of more than 300,000 distinct CDR3 sequences listed, around 4.3% are singletons. The source material was PBMCs, sampled 15 days after the yellow fever booster vaccination. The sequence was obtained from a man aged 18 to 30 who received the YFV17D yellow fever vaccine. The V and J genes are TRBV24-1 and TRBJ2-1; 9 bases align to TRBD2. The CDR3 coding sequence is TGTGCCACCAGTGATTTGCATAGTAGCGGGGGTGATGAGCAGTTCTTC. Amino acids: CATSDLHSSGGDEQFF.